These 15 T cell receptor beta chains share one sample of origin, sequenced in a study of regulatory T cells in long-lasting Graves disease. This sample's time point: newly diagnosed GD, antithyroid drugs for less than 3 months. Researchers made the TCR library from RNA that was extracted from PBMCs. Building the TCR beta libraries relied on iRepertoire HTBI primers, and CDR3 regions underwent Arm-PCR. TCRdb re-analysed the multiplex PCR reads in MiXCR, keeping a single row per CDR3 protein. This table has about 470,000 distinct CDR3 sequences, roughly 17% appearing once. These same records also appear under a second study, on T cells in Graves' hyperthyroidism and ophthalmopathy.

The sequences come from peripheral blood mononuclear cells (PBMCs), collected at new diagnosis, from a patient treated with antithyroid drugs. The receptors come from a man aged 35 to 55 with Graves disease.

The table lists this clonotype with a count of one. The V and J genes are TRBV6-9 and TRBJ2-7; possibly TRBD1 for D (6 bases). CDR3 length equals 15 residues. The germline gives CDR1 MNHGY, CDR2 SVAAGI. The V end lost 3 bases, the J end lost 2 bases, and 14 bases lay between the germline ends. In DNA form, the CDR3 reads TGTGCCAGCAGTTACCGGTCAGGGGAGCCCTACGAGCAGTACTTC. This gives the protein CASSYRSGEPYEQYF.

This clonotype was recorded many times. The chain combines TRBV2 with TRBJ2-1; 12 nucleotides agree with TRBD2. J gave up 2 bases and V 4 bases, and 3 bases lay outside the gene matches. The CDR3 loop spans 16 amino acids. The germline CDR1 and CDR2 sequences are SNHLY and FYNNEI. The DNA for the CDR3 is TGTGCCAGCAGTGGGACTAGCGGGGCCGCCTACAATGAGCAGTTCTTC. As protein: CASSGTSGAAYNEQFF.

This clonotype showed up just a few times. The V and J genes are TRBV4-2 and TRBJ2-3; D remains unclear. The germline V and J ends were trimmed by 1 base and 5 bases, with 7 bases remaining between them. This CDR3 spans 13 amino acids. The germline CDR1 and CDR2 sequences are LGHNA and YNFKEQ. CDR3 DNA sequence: TGTGCCAGCAGCCAAGGGCCCAGAGATACGCAGTATTTT. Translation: CASSQGPRDTQYF.

For the CDR3, the DNA is TGTGCCTGGAGTGTAATCCGCTACGAGCAGTACTTC. Protein product: CAWSVIRYEQYF. The chain joins TRBV30 to TRBJ2-7; D is unclear. This CDR3 spans 12 amino acids. In germline, CDR1 is GTSNPN, CDR2 SVGIG (reference sequence). V shed 0 bases and J shed 3 bases, with 6 bases lying between them.

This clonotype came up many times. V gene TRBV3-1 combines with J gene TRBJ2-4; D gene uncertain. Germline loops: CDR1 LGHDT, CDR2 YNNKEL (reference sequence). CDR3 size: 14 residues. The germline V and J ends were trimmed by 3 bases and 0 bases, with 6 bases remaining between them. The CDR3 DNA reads TGTGCCAGCAGCCAGGCGCTAGCCAAAAACATTCAGTACTTC. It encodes CASSQALAKNIQYF.

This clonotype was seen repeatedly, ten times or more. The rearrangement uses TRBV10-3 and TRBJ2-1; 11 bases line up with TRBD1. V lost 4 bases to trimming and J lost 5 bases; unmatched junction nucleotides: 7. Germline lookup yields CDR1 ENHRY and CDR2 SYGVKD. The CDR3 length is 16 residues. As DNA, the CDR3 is TGTGCCATCAGTGGAGGGGGGGGACAGGGGGACAATGAGCAGTTCTTC. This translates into CAISGGGGQGDNEQFF.

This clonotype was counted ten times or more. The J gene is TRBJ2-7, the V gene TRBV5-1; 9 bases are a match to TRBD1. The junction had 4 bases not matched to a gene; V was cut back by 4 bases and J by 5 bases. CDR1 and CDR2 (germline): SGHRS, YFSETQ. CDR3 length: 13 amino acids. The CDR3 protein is CASSPDRGHEQYF. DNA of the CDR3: TGCGCCAGCAGCCCGGACAGGGGCCACGAGCAGTACTTC.

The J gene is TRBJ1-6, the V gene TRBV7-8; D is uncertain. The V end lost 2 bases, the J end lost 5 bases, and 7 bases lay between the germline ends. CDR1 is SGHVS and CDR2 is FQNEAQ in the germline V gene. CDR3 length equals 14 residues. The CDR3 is CASSLLGHNSPLHF. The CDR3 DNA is TGTGCCAGCAGCTTACTTGGCCATAATTCACCCCTCCACTTT.

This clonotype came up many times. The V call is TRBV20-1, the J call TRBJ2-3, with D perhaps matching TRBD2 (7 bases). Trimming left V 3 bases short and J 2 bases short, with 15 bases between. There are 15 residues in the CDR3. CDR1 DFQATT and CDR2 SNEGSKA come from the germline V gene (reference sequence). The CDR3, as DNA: TGCAGTGCTAGGGGCTTGCGGGGGCCCACAGATACGCAGTATTTT. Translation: CSARGLRGPTDTQYF.

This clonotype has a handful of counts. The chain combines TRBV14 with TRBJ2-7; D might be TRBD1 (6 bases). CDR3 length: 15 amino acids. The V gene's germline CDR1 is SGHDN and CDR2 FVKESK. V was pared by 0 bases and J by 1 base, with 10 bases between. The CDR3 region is CASSQETGYSYEQYF. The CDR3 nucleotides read TGTGCCAGCAGCCAAGAGACAGGATATTCCTACGAGCAGTACTTC.

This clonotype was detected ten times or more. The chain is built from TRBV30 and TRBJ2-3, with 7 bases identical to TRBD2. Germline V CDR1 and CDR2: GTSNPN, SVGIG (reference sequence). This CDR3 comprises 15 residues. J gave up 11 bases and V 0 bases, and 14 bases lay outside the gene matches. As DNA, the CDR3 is TGTGCCTGGAGTGTACTCGCCGGACCTCCGGGAGGGCAGTATTTT. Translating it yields CAWSVLAGPPGGQYF.

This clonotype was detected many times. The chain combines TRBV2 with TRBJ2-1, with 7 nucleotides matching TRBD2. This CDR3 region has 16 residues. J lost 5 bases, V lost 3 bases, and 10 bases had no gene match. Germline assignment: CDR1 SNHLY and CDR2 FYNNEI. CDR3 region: CASSDGWLAVNNEQFF. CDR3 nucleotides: TGTGCCAGCAGTGATGGCTGGCTAGCGGTAAACAATGAGCAGTTCTTC.

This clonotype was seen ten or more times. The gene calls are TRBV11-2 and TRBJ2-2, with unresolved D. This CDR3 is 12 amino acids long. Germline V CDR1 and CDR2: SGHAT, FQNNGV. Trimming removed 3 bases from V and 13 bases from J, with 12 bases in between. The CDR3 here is CASSLYPGGLFF. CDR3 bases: TGTGCCAGCAGCTTGTACCCGGGTGGGCTGTTTTTT. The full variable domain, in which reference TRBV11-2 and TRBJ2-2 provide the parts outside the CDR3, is EAGVAQSPRYKIIEKRQSVAFWCNPISGHATLYWYQQILGQGPKLLIQFQNNGVVDDSQLPKDRFSAERLKGVDSTLKIQPAKLEDSAVYLCASSLYPGGLFFGEGSRLTVL.

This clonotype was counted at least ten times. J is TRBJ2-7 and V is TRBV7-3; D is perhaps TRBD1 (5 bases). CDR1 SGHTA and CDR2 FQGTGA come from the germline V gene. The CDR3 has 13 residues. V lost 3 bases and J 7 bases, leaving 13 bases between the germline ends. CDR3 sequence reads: CASSFRAQGEQYF. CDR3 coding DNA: TGTGCCAGCAGCTTCCGGGCCCAGGGAGAGCAGTACTTC.

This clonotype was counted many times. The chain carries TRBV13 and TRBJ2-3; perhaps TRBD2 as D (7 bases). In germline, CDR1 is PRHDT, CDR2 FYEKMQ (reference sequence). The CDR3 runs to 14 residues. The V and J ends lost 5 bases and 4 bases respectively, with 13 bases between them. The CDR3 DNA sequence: TGTGCCAGCAGCCGCCGAGGGGGGGCAGATACGCAGTATTTT. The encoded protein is CASSRRGGADTQYF.